This T cell receptor beta chain was sequenced in a study of human T cells and chemical hapten exposure. Overall study context: Small differences in pooled library volume mainly drove the variation in TCR yields per sample. Whole-study findings and limits: TCRs exceeding 1 in 1000 frequency stayed unchanged with DPC sensitization.

Germline assignment: CDR1 MGHRA and CDR2 YSYEKL. Trimming pared 0 bases from V and 0 bases from J, leaving 6 bases between. CDR3 size: 14 residues. The template was total RNA from unfractionated whole blood. This clonotype was observed many times. What it binds is not known. From the 5' RACE reads, TCRdb called clonotypes with MiXCR, one entry per CDR3 protein. The table records around 82,000 distinct CDR3 sequences, about 8% of them present only once. The V gene is TRBV4-1, the J gene TRBJ2-7, with D unclear. This sequence originates from a male donor in good health. The CDR3 DNA is TGCGCCAGCAGCCAAGAGCAGGCCTCCTACGAGCAGTACTTC. Its translation: CASSQEQASYEQYF.